The entry that follows covers one T cell receptor (beta chain) sequence. Its antigen is still unknown. The sample originates from a study of graft-versus-host responses after intestinal transplantation. The overall study: Anti-thymocyte globulin induction, then tacrolimus and steroids for around 3 years, went to all recipients.

General study points: Detected in recipient marrow were GvH clones, some of which were first observed in ileum or blood.

The germline CDR1 and CDR2 sequences are MNHNS and SASEGT. This CDR3 comprises 15 residues. V shed 2 bases, J shed 6 bases, and the junction held 7 bases outside the gene matches. TCRdb's table, derived via immunoSEQ multiplex PCR, lists solely in-frame clones and lacks some. The data hold approximately 20,000 clones, with roughly nine tenths observed a single time. Here the sequenced sample was PBMCs, taken approximately 230 days after intestinal transplant. The chain carries TRBV6-1 and TRBJ1-2, with 9 bases identical to TRBD1. The origin of this receptor is a human patient who received an intestinal transplant, so some T cells may come from the graft donor. CDR3 DNA sequence: TGTGCCAGCAGTGAATATTCCACAGGGGGCGATGGCTACACCTTC. It translates to CASSEYSTGGDGYTF.